The 31 T cell receptor beta chains given below trace back to one sample, sequenced in a study of beta chain features in type 1 diabetes. General observations from the study: There was a moderate but significant shortening of TCRB CDR3s in all four CD4+ subsets of Type 1 diabetes patients.

All of the isolated RNA was reverse transcribed, so expressed TCRB transcripts were sequenced. The assay was immunoSEQ multiplex PCR, and TCRdb's table has in-frame clones only and misses some. The table shows roughly 260,000 clones, with about a fifth occurring only once. Their antigen targets remain unknown. Sequencing input: naive CD4+ T cells from blood. All receptors derive from a woman between 40 and 55 years old with type 1 diabetes.

This clone was picked up a small number of times. The chain is built from TRBV18 and TRBJ2-5; D gene uncertain. Trimming stripped 2 bases from V and 2 bases from J, with 6 bases between. The length of the CDR3 is 13 residues. In germline, CDR1 is KGHSH, CDR2 LQKENI. The CDR3 region has the DNA TGTGCCAGCTCACCAGGCAGTCAAGAGACCCAGTACTTC. Translation gives CASSPGSQETQYF.

This clone was seen only once. The chain combines TRBV9 with TRBJ2-1; D is perhaps TRBD2 (7 bases). The germline gives CDR1 SGDLS, CDR2 YYNGEE. Trimming removed 0 bases at V and 3 bases at J, with 10 bases between. CDR3 length: 15 residues. This CDR3 is CASSVGGGYYNEQFF. The CDR3 bases are TGTGCCAGCAGCGTAGGGGGGGGCTACTACAATGAGCAGTTCTTC.

The chain couples TRBV12-5 to TRBJ2-2; D unclear. CDR3 length: 13 amino acids. Germline CDR1 LGHNT, CDR2 FRNRAP. V lost 0 bases, J lost 8 bases, and 7 bases lay in between. CDR3 sequence reads: CASGLVDSGELFF. DNA for the CDR3: TGTGCTAGTGGTTTGGTAGACTCGGGGGAGCTGTTTTTT.

A few counts support this clone. The rearrangement links TRBV2 to TRBJ2-5, with D hard to call. The CDR3 length is 14 residues. The germline V and J ends were trimmed by 5 bases and 0 bases, with 10 bases remaining between them. Germline values: CDR1 SNHLY, CDR2 FYNNEI. The CDR3 sequence: CASSQQPYQETQYF. The CDR3 DNA reads as TGTGCCAGCAGTCAACAGCCGTACCAAGAGACCCAGTACTTC.

The rearrangement uses TRBV5-1 and TRBJ2-2, with D tentatively TRBD2 (5 bases). Trimming took 0 bases from V and 1 from J, leaving 10 bases between them. In germline, CDR1 is SGHRS, CDR2 YFSETQ. The CDR3 runs 16 residues. The DNA for the CDR3 is TGCGCCAGCAGCTTGGCCGACCGGGGGAACACCGGGGAGCTGTTTTTT. It encodes CASSLADRGNTGELFF.

This clone was seen a handful of times. The chain is built from TRBV7-9 and TRBJ1-5, with 10 bases identical to TRBD1. The ends lost 3 bases at V and 2 bases at J; junction bases unmatched: 1. Germline-derived CDR1 and CDR2 are SEHNR and FQNEAQ (reference sequence). This CDR3 region has 15 residues. CDR3 in DNA: TGTGCCAGCAGCTTGGGGACAGGGGGCAATCAGCCCCAGCATTTT. This translates into CASSLGTGGNQPQHF.

This clone occurred a few times. This sequence joins TRBV28 and TRBJ2-4; TRBD1 might be the D (5 bases). Trimming stripped 4 bases from V and 12 bases from J, with 10 bases between. Germline V CDR1 and CDR2: MDHEN, SYDVKM. CDR3 length equals 11 residues. CDR3 DNA sequence: TGTGCCAGCAGTTCGGACATGAGTCAGTACTTC. It encodes CASSSDMSQYF.

A few counts support this clone. The chain carries TRBV30 and TRBJ2-5, with TRBD2 as a possible D gene (5 bases). Germline CDR1 GTSNPN, CDR2 SVGIG (reference sequence). The CDR3 is 13 amino acids. With 1 base removed from V and 1 base from J, the gap between germline ends came to 7 bases. The CDR3 protein is CAWSGGVQETQYF. In DNA form, the CDR3 reads TGTGCCTGGAGTGGGGGAGTCCAAGAGACCCAGTACTTC.

The rearrangement links TRBV28 to TRBJ2-7; D remains ambiguous. The germline CDR1 and CDR2 sequences are MDHEN and SYDVKM. Trimming took off 6 bases at V and 2 bases at J, with 17 bases between the two ends. The CDR3 totals 15 residues. This CDR3 is CASSHSSPPTYEQYF. CDR3 DNA: TGTGCCAGCAGCCACAGTTCCCCACCTACCTACGAGCAGTACTTC.

The CDR3 region is CASDRGQGTEAFF. CDR3 coding DNA: TGTGCCAGCGACAGGGGGCAAGGAACTGAAGCTTTCTTT. The chain carries TRBV2 and TRBJ1-1; 10 bases line up with TRBD1. The CDR3 is 13 residues long. From germline, CDR1 is SNHLY and CDR2 FYNNEI. V dropped 8 bases and J dropped 5; count of bases not matched to a gene: 5.

The genes are TRBV29-1 and TRBJ1-1; possibly TRBD1 for D (6 bases). This CDR3 has 13 amino acids. Looked up from germline, CDR1 is SQVTM and CDR2 is ANQGSEA. The germline V and J ends were trimmed by 3 bases and 1 base, with 9 bases remaining between them. In DNA, the CDR3 is TGCAGCGTTGAGGGGGGGCGGAACACTGAAGCTTTCTTT. Translation: CSVEGGRNTEAFF.

This clone was observed a few times. This chain connects TRBV15 to TRBJ2-1; D is uncertain. The CDR3 loop spans 11 amino acids. Germline CDR1 LNHNV, CDR2 YYDKDF (reference sequence). Trimming removed 5 bases from V and 4 bases from J, with 3 bases in between. This CDR3 is CATSQYNEQFF. CDR3 DNA sequence: TGTGCCACCAGCCAATACAATGAGCAGTTCTTC.

The CDR3 loop is CAISVRLSYEQYF. CDR3 in DNA: TGTGCCATCAGTGTGAGGCTATCCTACGAGCAGTACTTC. The V gene is TRBV10-3, the J gene TRBJ2-7; unclear D gene. Trimming removed 4 bases at V and 1 base at J, with 8 bases between. Germline V CDR1 and CDR2: ENHRY, SYGVKD. This CDR3 is 13 amino acids long.

The CDR3 sequence: CASSPATGDQPQHF. The CDR3 DNA reads TGTGCCAGCTCACCTGCGACAGGGGATCAGCCCCAGCATTTT. The chain links TRBV18 to TRBJ1-5; 8 bases fit TRBD1. Germline CDR1 reads KGHSH; CDR2 reads LQKENI. The trim removed 3 bases at V and 5 bases at J, leaving 3 bases unmatched. CDR3 size: 14 residues.

The gene calls are TRBV5-4 and TRBJ1-3; D might be TRBD1 (5 bases). The CDR3 loop spans 14 amino acids. The germline CDR1 and CDR2 sequences are SGHNT and YYREEE (reference sequence). The V end lost 5 bases, the J end lost 3 bases, and 12 bases lay between the germline ends. In DNA form, the CDR3 reads TGTGCCAGCAGGCATCAGACAGATGGAAACACCATATATTTT. This gives the protein CASRHQTDGNTIYF.

The CDR3 nucleotides are TGTGCCAGCAGTGTCGACAGGGGGACAGATACGCAGTATTTT. This codes for CASSVDRGTDTQYF. The V gene is TRBV25-1, the J gene TRBJ2-3; 9 nucleotides align to TRBD1. The CDR3 is made up of 14 amino acids. Germline CDR1 and CDR2: MGHDK and SYGVNS. With V trimmed by 4 bases and J by 3 bases, 2 bases remained unmatched.

J is TRBJ1-2 and V is TRBV5-4, with D unclear. Trimming took off 5 bases at V and 4 bases at J, with 18 bases between the two ends. The CDR3 is 15 residues long. In germline, CDR1 is SGHNT, CDR2 YYREEE (reference sequence). The CDR3 region has the DNA TGTGCCAGCAGTCCTCCCATGACCGACTTCTATGGCTACACCTTC. This codes for CASSPPMTDFYGYTF. Full variable domain (missing parts from reference TRBV5-4 and TRBJ1-2): ETGVTQSPTHLIKTRGQQVTLRCSSQSGHNTVSWYQQALGQGPQFIFQYYREEENGRGNFPPRFSGLQFPNYSSELNVNALELDDSALYLCASSPPMTDFYGYTFGSGTRLTVV.

About this clone itself: Germline and junction disagree at one end, which may indicate a read error. The chain carries TRBV7-2 and TRBJ1-2; no clear D gene. Per the germline V gene, CDR1 is SGHTA and CDR2 is FQGNSA. The CDR3 has 12 amino acids. CDR3: CASSLRQVGTNF. The CDR3 bases are TGTGCCAGCAGTTTGCGCCAGGTTGGCACGAACTTC. Based on the CDR3 plus reference TRBV7-2 and TRBJ1-2, the full variable domain is GAGVSQSPSNKVTEKGKDVELRCDPISGHTALYWYRQSLGQGLEFLIYFQGNSAPDKSGLPSDRFSAERTGGSVSTLTIQRTQQEDSAVYLCASSLRQVGTNFGSGTRLTVV.

This clone was observed a few times. The J gene is TRBJ1-5, the V gene TRBV19; possibly TRBD1 for D (5 bases). This CDR3 contains 15 residues. Looked up from germline, CDR1 is LNHDA and CDR2 is SQIVND (reference sequence). Deletions cut 7 bases from V and 4 bases from J, with 17 bases between. For the CDR3, the DNA is TGTGCCAGTAATCTACGGGACTTACTGAATCAGCCCCAGCATTTT. This codes for CASNLRDLLNQPQHF.

This chain links TRBV6-1 with TRBJ2-3, with D possibly matching TRBD2 (5 bases). The CDR3 runs 11 residues. CDR1 MNHNS and CDR2 SASEGT come from the germline V gene. The V gene lost 8 bases and the J gene lost 6 bases, with 9 bases spanning the gap. This CDR3 reads CASGWEDTQYF. The CDR3 DNA sequence: TGTGCCAGCGGGTGGGAGGATACGCAGTATTTT.

The V gene is TRBV5-1, the J gene TRBJ2-3; 8 nucleotides match TRBD1. Losses at the gene ends were 8 bases for V and 2 bases for J; bases not matched to a gene: 4. CDR1 and CDR2 (germline): SGHRS, YFSETQ. The CDR3 loop spans 13 amino acids. This CDR3 reads CASWDRITDTQYF. CDR3 nucleotides: TGCGCCAGTTGGGACAGGATCACAGATACGCAGTATTTT.

This clone was detected only a few times. The V call is TRBV5-1, the J call TRBJ1-4; D is perhaps TRBD1 (5 bases). The ends were cut back, 4 bases at V and 7 bases at J, with 17 bases in the middle. This CDR3 contains 15 residues. CDR1 and CDR2 (germline): SGHRS, YFSETQ. CDR3 bases: TGCGCCAGCAGCATCGGGGGAACAGCGCGTGAAAAACTGTTTTTT. Translated, it gives CASSIGGTAREKLFF. The variable domain in full, with the rest retrieved from reference TRBV5-1 and TRBJ1-4, is KAGVTQTPRYLIKTRGQQVTLSCSPISGHRSVSWYQQTPGQGLQFLFEYFSETQRNKGNFPGRFSGRQFSNSRSEMNVSTLELGDSALYLCASSIGGTAREKLFFGSGTQLSVL.

The rearrangement joins TRBV6-5 to TRBJ1-2; D might be TRBD1 (6 bases). Trimming shortened V by 0 bases and J by 4 bases, and 15 bases separated the two germline ends. Germline values: CDR1 MNHEY, CDR2 SVGAGI. This CDR3 region has 16 residues. CDR3 in amino acids: CASSYSQGTATYGYTF. The DNA of the CDR3 is TGTGCCAGCAGTTACTCGCAGGGGACGGCCACCTATGGCTACACCTTC.

The chain joins TRBV9 to TRBJ1-5; 9 nucleotides align to TRBD1. The CDR3 has 15 residues. Germline-derived CDR1 and CDR2 are SGDLS and YYNGEE. V shed 3 bases, J shed 7 bases, and the junction held 8 bases outside the gene matches. CDR3 amino acids: CASSAGTGWKQPQHF. In DNA form, the CDR3 reads TGTGCCAGCAGCGCGGGGACAGGGTGGAAACAGCCCCAGCATTTT.

Concerning this clone itself: Other DNA sequences in this specimen translate into the identical CDR3. The chain combines TRBV2 with TRBJ1-1; TRBD1 aligns across 8 bases. The CDR3 contains 13 residues. Germline CDR1 and CDR2: SNHLY and FYNNEI. V shed 7 bases, J shed 1 base, and the junction held 2 bases outside the gene matches. The CDR3 loop is CASNGQGNTEAFF. The CDR3 region has the DNA TGTGCCAGCAACGGACAGGGGAACACTGAAGCTTTCTTT.

This sequence joins TRBV5-1 and TRBJ1-5; possibly TRBD1 for D (5 bases). The V and J ends lost 0 bases and 7 bases respectively, with 11 bases between them. CDR1 and CDR2 from the germline V gene are SGHRS and YFSETQ. The CDR3 runs to 14 residues. DNA for the CDR3: TGCGCCAGCAGCTTGGAGGGGTCCGGGCAGCCCCAGCATTTT. Its translation is CASSLEGSGQPQHF.

In its sample, this clone was seen a few times. The V gene is TRBV9, the J gene TRBJ2-1; TRBD1 matches 12 bases. This CDR3 region has 14 residues. CDR1 and CDR2 (germline): SGDLS, YYNGEE. Unmatched junction bases numbered 7, after V lost 6 bases and J lost 9 bases. The CDR3 coding sequence is TGTGCCAGCACCGGGGACAGGGGGCGCGGTGAGCAGTTCTTC. This sequence encodes CASTGDRGRGEQFF.

The CDR3 loop reads CASSVGGLDTQYF. CDR3 in DNA: TGTGCCAGCAGCGTTGGGGGCTTAGATACGCAGTATTTT. V and J are TRBV9 and TRBJ2-3; D possibly corresponds to TRBD1 (6 bases). The germline V and J ends were trimmed by 2 bases and 5 bases, with 9 bases remaining between them. The CDR3 covers 13 residues. Germline values: CDR1 SGDLS, CDR2 YYNGEE.

This clone was detected once. The chain joins TRBV29-1 to TRBJ1-2; TRBD1 matches 7 bases. The length of the CDR3 is 13 residues. Losses at the gene ends were 8 bases for V and 2 bases for J; bases not matched to a gene: 8. The germline gives CDR1 SQVTM, CDR2 ANQGSEA. For the CDR3, the DNA is TGCAGCATTCGACAGGGTATCAACTATGGCTACACCTTC. Encoded protein: CSIRQGINYGYTF. Full variable domain (missing parts from reference TRBV29-1 and TRBJ1-2): SAVISQKPSRDICQRGTSLTIQCQVDSQVTMMFWYRQQPGQSLTLIATANQGSEATYESGFVIDKFPISRPNLTFSTLTVSNMSPEDSSIYLCSIRQGINYGYTFGSGTRLTVV.

This clone came up a few times. The chain recombines TRBV28 with TRBJ2-7; 7 bases align to TRBD2. The CDR3 covers 13 residues. Germline V gene lookup returns CDR1 MDHEN and CDR2 SYDVKM. V lost 6 bases and J lost 5; bases outside the gene matches: 7. CDR3 amino acids: CASSLGGGDEQYF. DNA for the CDR3: TGTGCCAGCAGCCTCGGGGGAGGGGACGAGCAGTACTTC.

The gene calls are TRBV19 and TRBJ1-5, with D tentatively TRBD1 (5 bases). Trimming removed 11 bases from V and 4 bases from J, with 15 bases in between. The V gene's germline CDR1 is LNHDA and CDR2 SQIVND (reference sequence). There are 13 residues in the CDR3. The CDR3 sequence: CAASGGSNQPQHF. The CDR3 nucleotides read TGTGCCGCCTCCGGGGGAAGTAATCAGCCCCAGCATTTT.